This T cell receptor beta chain was sequenced during a study of immune evolution from preneoplasia to lung adenocarcinoma. The CDR3 covers 15 residues. V lost 3 bases to trimming and J lost 0 bases, with 10 bases between them. CDR1 is SGDLS, CDR2 YYNGEE, per germline. Using immunoSEQ multiplex PCR, the repertoire was profiled, and TCRdb retains in-frame clones only, with some absent. The sample shows a few thousand clones, around 75% of them seen only once. Findings of the study overall: Compared with EGFR-mutant or double wild-type lesions, KRAS-mutant nodules were more clonal.

A few counts support this clone. Its target is unknown. This sequence originates from a person aged 55-80 years with lung adenocarcinoma. The chain couples TRBV9 to TRBJ1-5, with D maybe TRBD1 (6 bases). Sequencing was done on a sample of FFPE minimally invasive lung adenocarcinoma tissue. CDR3 sequence (DNA): TGTGCCAGCAGCGCCGGGGGCCATAGCAATCAGCCCCAGCATTTT. This translates into CASSAGGHSNQPQHF.